A selection of T cell receptor beta chains follows, all from one sample in a study of molecular identifiers for immune sequencing clone quantification. TCRdb re-called the PCR reads with MiXCR, one entry per CDR3 protein. Of approximately 550,000 distinct CDR3 sequences detected, less than 30% appear once; the ten largest clones hold 0.76%. The sample was naive CD8+ T cells from blood, with Jurkat cell RNA spiked in. Source of these receptors: a human donor in good health. Some libraries in this study had Jurkat cell RNA spiked in. CDR3s include the opening cysteine and the closing phenylalanine or tryptophan. The order of the fields is CDR3 DNA, CDR3 protein, V gene, J gene, clone size, D gene. D genes are given only for firm matches. A clone size is listed for some rows: how often the clone was seen (once, few, many), or a class if it is expanded.

CDR3nt: TGTGCCAGCAGTTTAGTGGGATCGGGATACCAGCCCCAGCATTTT; CDR3aa: CASSLVGSGYQPQHF; v_gene: TRBV28; j_gene: TRBJ1-5; abundance: many; d_gene: NA
CDR3nt: TGTGCCAGCAGCAGCTCCGGGACAGCGGACTACGAGCAGTACTTC; CDR3aa: CASSSSGTADYEQYF; v_gene: TRBV7-9; j_gene: TRBJ2-7; abundance: few; d_gene: TRBD1
CDR3nt: TGTGCCAGTAGTATACAGGGGGGTCAGCCCCAGCATTTT; CDR3aa: CASSIQGGQPQHF; v_gene: TRBV19; j_gene: TRBJ1-5; abundance: few; d_gene: TRBD1
CDR3nt: TGCGCCAGCAGCTTGGACGGGAGGGGGTACGAGCAGTACTTC; CDR3aa: CASSLDGRGYEQYF; v_gene: TRBV5-1; j_gene: TRBJ2-7; abundance: many; d_gene: TRBD2
CDR3nt: TGTGCCAGCAGCTTCGGTAGGAGCTCCTACGAGCAGTACTTC; CDR3aa: CASSFGRSSYEQYF; v_gene: TRBV5-6; j_gene: TRBJ2-7; abundance: many; d_gene: NA
CDR3nt: TGTGCCAGCAGCTTAGGGCCAGACGGGTACGAGCAGTACTTC; CDR3aa: CASSLGPDGYEQYF; v_gene: TRBV7-9; j_gene: TRBJ2-7; abundance: NA; d_gene: NA
CDR3nt: TGTGCCAGCAGCTTACCGACAGACCTGCTGAACACTGAAGCTTTCTTT; CDR3aa: CASSLPTDLLNTEAFF; v_gene: TRBV7-9; j_gene: TRBJ1-1; abundance: NA; d_gene: NA
CDR3nt: TGCAGTGCTAGGGCTGGGGATGCGAACATTCAGTACTTC; CDR3aa: CSARAGDANIQYF; v_gene: TRBV20-1; j_gene: TRBJ2-4; abundance: NA; d_gene: NA
CDR3nt: TGTGCCAGCAGCTTGGGTTGGCGCCCTCGTAGGGATTCACCCCTCCACTTT; CDR3aa: CASSLGWRPRRDSPLHF; v_gene: TRBV5-6; j_gene: TRBJ1-6; abundance: NA; d_gene: NA
CDR3nt: TGTGCCAGCAACCCCGGACACTTGCTGCAAGAGACCCAGTACTTC; CDR3aa: CASNPGHLLQETQYF; v_gene: TRBV27; j_gene: TRBJ2-5; abundance: NA; d_gene: NA
CDR3nt: TGTGCCCGCAGCGTAGAGGGACTAGCGGGAGATGAGACCCAGTACTTC; CDR3aa: CARSVEGLAGDETQYF; v_gene: TRBV9; j_gene: TRBJ2-5; abundance: NA; d_gene: TRBD2
CDR3nt: TGTGCCAGCAGCTTTTCCATAAAATCTGGTGAAAAACTGTTTTTT; CDR3aa: CASSFSIKSGEKLFF; v_gene: TRBV7-9; j_gene: TRBJ1-4; abundance: NA; d_gene: NA
CDR3nt: TGTGCCAGTAGTCGGACAGGGTTGCCATATAGCAATCAGCCCCAGCATTTT; CDR3aa: CASSRTGLPYSNQPQHF; v_gene: TRBV19; j_gene: TRBJ1-5; abundance: NA; d_gene: TRBD1
CDR3nt: TGTGCCAGCAGTGCCCGACTAGCGGGAGCTCTAATAGGTAACACCGGGGAGCTGTTTTTT; CDR3aa: CASSARLAGALIGNTGELFF; v_gene: TRBV28; j_gene: TRBJ2-2; abundance: few; d_gene: TRBD2
CDR3nt: TGTGCCGGCAGCTCTACAGGGGGAACCTACAATGAGCAGTTCTTC; CDR3aa: CAGSSTGGTYNEQFF; v_gene: TRBV13; j_gene: TRBJ2-1; abundance: NA; d_gene: TRBD1
CDR3nt: TGTGCCAGCAGCCCCCGACAGCCCGGGGAGCAGTTCTTC; CDR3aa: CASSPRQPGEQFF; v_gene: TRBV11-3; j_gene: TRBJ2-1; abundance: NA; d_gene: NA
CDR3nt: TGCGCCAGCAGCTGGGGGGGGAACGAGCAGTACTTC; CDR3aa: CASSWGGNEQYF; v_gene: TRBV5-1; j_gene: TRBJ2-7; abundance: many; d_gene: TRBD2
CDR3nt: TGTGCCACCAGTGATTCGGTTGGATACGAGCAGTACTTC; CDR3aa: CATSDSVGYEQYF; v_gene: TRBV24-1; j_gene: TRBJ2-7; abundance: NA; d_gene: NA
CDR3nt: TGTGCCAGCAGTTCCCCTACTAGCGGGGGCACAGATACGCAGTATTTT; CDR3aa: CASSSPTSGGTDTQYF; v_gene: TRBV28; j_gene: TRBJ2-3; abundance: NA; d_gene: TRBD2
CDR3nt: TGTGCCAGTAGTACCGGGGGCCGACCCTACGAGCAGTACTTC; CDR3aa: CASSTGGRPYEQYF; v_gene: TRBV19; j_gene: TRBJ2-7; abundance: few; d_gene: NA
CDR3nt: TGTGCCAGCAGCGCCCACAGGGGATCGACTGAAGCTTTCTTT; CDR3aa: CASSAHRGSTEAFF; v_gene: TRBV9; j_gene: TRBJ1-1; abundance: NA; d_gene: TRBD1
CDR3nt: TGTGCCTGGAGTTCGCCGGGATGGGTCACTGAAGCTTTCTTT; CDR3aa: CAWSSPGWVTEAFF; v_gene: TRBV30; j_gene: TRBJ1-1; abundance: few; d_gene: NA
CDR3nt: TGCGCCAGCAGCCAAGATGGTCTGCCACGACCCTACGAGCAGTACTTC; CDR3aa: CASSQDGLPRPYEQYF; v_gene: TRBV4-3; j_gene: TRBJ2-7; abundance: NA; d_gene: NA
CDR3nt: TGTGCCAGCAGCCCCCGTCCTGGAGGGTACGAGCAGTACTTC; CDR3aa: CASSPRPGGYEQYF; v_gene: TRBV27; j_gene: TRBJ2-7; abundance: few; d_gene: NA
CDR3nt: TGTGCCAGCAACTTAGCGGGAGGGCTCCAAGAGACCCAGTACTTC; CDR3aa: CASNLAGGLQETQYF; v_gene: TRBV14; j_gene: TRBJ2-5; abundance: NA; d_gene: TRBD2
CDR3nt: TGTGCCAGCAGCTCGGCAATCGATCAGCCCCAGCATTTT; CDR3aa: CASSSAIDQPQHF; v_gene: TRBV7-8; j_gene: TRBJ1-5; abundance: many; d_gene: NA
CDR3nt: TGTGCCAGCAGCTTAGAACCGGGACAGGGGGTGAACACTGAAGCTTTCTTT; CDR3aa: CASSLEPGQGVNTEAFF; v_gene: TRBV7-2; j_gene: TRBJ1-1; abundance: NA; d_gene: TRBD1
CDR3nt: TGCGCCAGCAGCCCCCCAGGGGAACTAGCCTTACGGGAGACCCAGTACTTC; CDR3aa: CASSPPGELALRETQYF; v_gene: TRBV4-1; j_gene: TRBJ2-5; abundance: NA; d_gene: NA
CDR3nt: TGTGCCAGCAGCAAGGGACAGGGCGGATCCTACGAGCAGTACTTC; CDR3aa: CASSKGQGGSYEQYF; v_gene: TRBV5-3; j_gene: TRBJ2-7; abundance: few; d_gene: TRBD1
CDR3nt: TGTGCCATCAAACTGAACCTTTCCTACGAGCAGTACTTC; CDR3aa: CAIKLNLSYEQYF; v_gene: TRBV10-3; j_gene: TRBJ2-7; abundance: few; d_gene: NA
CDR3nt: TGTGCCAGCAGCCAAATAGCGGGGGGGCCTTCCGATACGCAGTATTTT; CDR3aa: CASSQIAGGPSDTQYF; v_gene: TRBV3-1; j_gene: TRBJ2-3; abundance: NA; d_gene: TRBD2
CDR3nt: TGTGCCAGCAGTTACCCCTCACAGGAAAGGGGCAGGAGGCAGCCCCAGCATTTT; CDR3aa: CASSYPSQERGRRQPQHF; v_gene: TRBV6-2/TRBV6-3; j_gene: TRBJ1-5; abundance: many; d_gene: NA
CDR3nt: TGTGCCAGCAGCTCGCCCGACAGGCCGAACACTGAAGCTTTCTTT; CDR3aa: CASSSPDRPNTEAFF; v_gene: TRBV11-2; j_gene: TRBJ1-1; abundance: few; d_gene: NA